The entry that follows covers one TCR beta chain sequence. The antigen is undetermined. Documented treatment: approximately 11-day PBMC culture with coronavirus spike peptide pools or control peptides (ViraFEST assay). Prior to the COVID-19 pandemic (2011-2018), the unexposed donor's CD4+ T cells were collected. An Oncomine TCR Beta short-read assay was used to sequence the DNA from cultured CD4+ T cells. TCRdb redid the calling of the PCR reads with MiXCR, one entry per CDR3 protein. Here the sample spans roughly 2,500 distinct CDR3 sequences, about a quarter being singletons. This entry belongs to a study of vaccination and CD4 T cells after COVID-19. The CDR3 runs to 15 residues. Trimming removed 3 bases at V and 2 bases at J, with 14 bases between. Germline CDR1 and CDR2: SGHVS and FQNEAQ.

The receptor was isolated from a human donor in good health. The V gene is TRBV7-8, the J gene TRBJ2-7; TRBD2 is a possible D gene (5 bases). Material: CD4+ T cells from blood, cultured in vitro. This CDR3 reads CASSLGRRATYEQYF. CDR3 in DNA: TGTGCCAGCAGCTTGGGGAGACGGGCTACCTACGAGCAGTACTTC. The full variable domain, completed using reference TRBV7-8 and TRBJ2-7, is GAGVSQSPRYKVAKRGQDVALRCDPISGHVSLFWYQQALGQGPEFLTYFQNEAQLDKSGLPSDRFFAERPEGSVSTLKIQRTQQEDSAVYLCASSLGRRATYEQYFGPGTRLTVT.